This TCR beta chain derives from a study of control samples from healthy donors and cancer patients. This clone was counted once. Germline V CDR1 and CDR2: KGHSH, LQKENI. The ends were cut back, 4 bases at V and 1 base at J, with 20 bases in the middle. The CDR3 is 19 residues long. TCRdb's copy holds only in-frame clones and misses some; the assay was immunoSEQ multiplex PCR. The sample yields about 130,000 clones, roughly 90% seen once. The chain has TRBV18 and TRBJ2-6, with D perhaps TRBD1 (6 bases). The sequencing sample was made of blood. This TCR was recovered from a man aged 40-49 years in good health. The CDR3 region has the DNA TGTGCCAGCTCACTCCTCTACAGGGAAGATTGGTCTGGGGCCAACGTCCTGACTTTC. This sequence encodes CASSLLYREDWSGANVLTF. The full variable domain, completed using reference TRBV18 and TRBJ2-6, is NAGVMQNPRHLVRRRGQEARLRCSPMKGHSHVYWYRQLPEEGLKFMVYLQKENIIDESGMPKERFSAEFPKEGPSILRIQQVVRGDSAAYFCASSLLYREDWSGANVLTFGAGSRLTVL.